The T cell receptor (beta chain) under discussion was sequenced for a study of cytomegalovirus exposure and HLA in healthy donors. Primers included in the PCR were 60 Vbeta and 13 Jbeta primers. Profiling relied on immunoSEQ multiplex PCR, and the TCRdb table lists in-frame clones only, not all of them. The sample consists of roughly 60,000 clones, about four fifths of them appearing once. Trimming removed 5 bases from V and 8 bases from J; junction bases left unmatched: 9. Germline CDR1 and CDR2: MNHNY and SVGAGI (reference sequence). There are 15 residues in the CDR3. The gene calls are TRBV6-6 and TRBJ2-1, with 10 bases identical to TRBD2. Input material: PBMCs. The TCR originated in a woman in her twenties or thirties in good health and CMV-seronegative. CDR3 loop: CASSGGTSVSYEQFF. CDR3 nucleotides: TGTGCCAGCAGTGGAGGGACTAGCGTCTCATATGAGCAGTTCTTC.